This TCR beta chain was captured by sequencing in a study of blood T cell repertoires in COVID-19. Study at large: T cells, B-cell-depleted T cells, or PBMCs provided the cDNA or gDNA that served as material.

The CDR3 consists of 14 residues. Germline V gives CDR1 SGHVS, CDR2 FQNEAQ. The V end was cut by 2 bases, the J end by 6 bases, with 12 bases between. Some clones are missing from TCRdb's copy, which holds only in-frame ones; the method was immunoSEQ multiplex PCR. In the table there are 250,000 to 300,000 clones, 88% of which are singletons. The material sequenced was PBMCs or T cells enriched from blood (not recorded which). This receptor was obtained from a woman younger than 45 who had recovered from COVID-19. This chain uses TRBV7-8 with TRBJ2-3; D possibly corresponds to TRBD1 (6 bases). CDR3 DNA sequence: TGTGCCAGCAGCTTAATAGGGGGTGTGGATACGCAGTATTTT. As protein: CASSLIGGVDTQYF.